This T cell receptor beta chain originates from a study of blood T cell repertoires in COVID-19. Study-level background: There were acute and convalescent COVID-19 samples, and they came from the United States, Italy and Spain.

Germline CDR1 is SGHRS and CDR2 is YFSETQ. The CDR3 extends over 13 amino acids. V lost 4 bases and J lost 3, with 11 bases in between. The method was immunoSEQ multiplex PCR; TCRdb's version includes in-frame clones alone and lacks a portion of them. In the table there are a few hundred thousand clones, more than 85% of which are singletons. This clone was detected only a few times. In terms of age and location, participants ranged from roughly 18 to 89 years and lived in about two dozen US areas. The clonotype was recovered from a woman aged 25-40 years who had recovered from COVID-19. The chain recombines TRBV5-1 with TRBJ2-7, with TRBD1 as a possible D gene (5 bases). Sequencing input: PBMCs or T cells enriched from blood (not recorded which). CDR3 in DNA: TGCGCCAGCAGCCCTACAGGTGACTACGAGCAGTACTTC. This codes for CASSPTGDYEQYF. The full variable domain, its missing parts supplied by reference TRBV5-1 and TRBJ2-7, is KAGVTQTPRYLIKTRGQQVTLSCSPISGHRSVSWYQQTPGQGLQFLFEYFSETQRNKGNFPGRFSGRQFSNSRSEMNVSTLELGDSALYLCASSPTGDYEQYFGPGTRLTVT.